This T cell receptor (beta chain) was profiled in a study of patients and donors after allogeneic stem cell transplantation. The trim removed 4 bases at V and 1 base at J, leaving 6 bases unmatched. Germline CDR1 is LGHNA and CDR2 is YSLEER. The CDR3 totals 17 residues. TCRdb processed the RT-PCR reads anew with MiXCR; each CDR3 protein has one entry. The data contain more than 150,000 distinct CDR3 sequences, around two fifths of them singletons. This rearrangement joins TRBV4-3 to TRBJ2-1; 11 nucleotides agree with TRBD2. The clonotype was recovered from a human donor who was either an allogeneic HSCT recipient or a stem cell or donor lymphocyte infusion donor (not recorded which). It is not recorded whose cells these are; they may come from a transplant donor. The sample consisted of blood, either unsorted or a sorted T cell fraction (not recorded which). The CDR3 DNA reads as TGCGCCAGCAGCCTACGACTAGCGGGGCTATCCTACAATGAGCAGTTCTTC. Encoded protein: CASSLRLAGLSYNEQFF.